A single sample gave rise to the 8 T cell receptor beta chains below, sequenced in a study of blood T cell repertoires in COVID-19. Sequencing used immunoSEQ multiplex PCR; TCRdb keeps in-frame clones, though not all of them. The data hold 250,000 or so clones, with 88% observed a single time. The sample was PBMCs or T cells enriched from blood (not recorded which). All receptors come from a woman younger than 45 who had been exposed to COVID-19.

This clone was counted between two and nine times. Other nucleotide sequences in the sample specify the same CDR3. V gene TRBV9 combines with J gene TRBJ2-2, with TRBD1 as a possible D gene (5 bases). This CDR3 has 15 residues. V was pared by 0 bases and J by 1 base, with 7 bases between. Germline loops: CDR1 SGDLS, CDR2 YYNGEE. CDR3 loop: CASSVEDRNTGELFF. CDR3 DNA: TGTGCCAGCAGCGTAGAAGACAGGAACACCGGGGAGCTGTTTTTT.

This chain connects TRBV12-5 to TRBJ1-2; D is uncertain. The CDR3 is 11 amino acids. Looked up from germline, CDR1 is LGHNT and CDR2 is FRNRAP. The V end lost 9 bases, the J end lost 4 bases, and 9 bases lay between the germline ends. This CDR3 is CARRQIYGYTF. The CDR3 DNA is TGTGCTAGGAGACAAATCTATGGCTACACCTTC.

The chain links TRBV12-3 or TRBV12-4 to TRBJ1-1; D not resolved. The CDR3 runs 13 residues. V lost 3 bases and J 5 bases, leaving 10 bases between the germline ends. In nucleotides, the CDR3 is TGTGCCAGCAGTTTTGCAGTCAGAACTGAAGCTTTCTTT. It yields the protein CASSFAVRTEAFF.

V is TRBV3-1 (or the pseudogene TRBV3-2) and J is TRBJ1-5; perhaps TRBD1 as D (5 bases). Between the trimmed V and J ends, which lost 0 bases and 8 bases, there was a span of 11 bases. Germline V gene data show CDR1 as LGHDT and CDR2 as YNNKEL (reference sequence). This CDR3 contains 14 residues. The chain's CDR3 is CASSQDLGREPQHF. The DNA for the CDR3 is TGTGCCAGCAGCCAAGATCTGGGGCGCGAGCCCCAGCATTTT.

This chain uses TRBV5-4 with TRBJ2-3; 8 bases are shared with TRBD2. Germline V lookup: CDR1 SGHNT, CDR2 YYREEE (reference sequence). V trimming: 3 bases; J trimming: 6 bases; junction bases outside the gene matches: 6. The CDR3 runs 14 residues. CDR3 sequence: CASSSGTRVDTQYF. The CDR3 bases are TGTGCCAGCAGCTCTGGGACTAGGGTGGATACGCAGTATTTT.

This chain joins TRBV14 and TRBJ1-2; D perhaps matches TRBD1 (6 bases). The CDR3 spans 15 residues. CDR1 and CDR2 (germline): SGHDN, FVKESK. V lost 1 base and J 8 bases, leaving 17 bases between the germline ends. The CDR3 DNA sequence: TGTGCCAGCAGCCAAGGGCAGGGGAGTCGGCGGGGCTACACCTTC. Translation: CASSQGQGSRRGYTF.

V and J are TRBV15 and TRBJ2-7; D may be TRBD1 (5 bases). Germline V gives CDR1 LNHNV, CDR2 YYDKDF (reference sequence). The CDR3 spans 13 residues. V was pared by 3 bases and J by 3 bases, with 9 bases between. In DNA form, the CDR3 reads TGTGCCACCAGCAGGGACATAAGCTACGAGCAGTACTTC. This codes for CATSRDISYEQYF.

The V gene is TRBV19, the J gene TRBJ1-4; unclear D gene. The V end lost 3 bases, the J end lost 7 bases, and 6 bases lay between the germline ends. CDR1 is LNHDA, CDR2 SQIVND, per germline (reference sequence). The CDR3 length is 12 residues. CDR3 sequence: CASSIRGEKLFF. The CDR3, as DNA: TGTGCCAGTAGTATTCGGGGTGAAAAACTGTTTTTT.